A single sample is the source of the 5 T cell receptor beta chains below, sequenced in a study of blood T cell repertoires in COVID-19. TCRdb's copy holds only in-frame clones and misses some; the assay was immunoSEQ multiplex PCR. The sample holds around 90,000 clones; about 82% are singletons and the top ten take roughly 12%. The sequencing sample was made of peripheral blood. The receptors come from a woman in her seventies with active or convalescent COVID-19.

The gene calls are TRBV6-5 and TRBJ1-5; D is possibly TRBD1 (6 bases). Germline V gene data show CDR1 as MNHEY and CDR2 as SVGAGI. V lost 5 bases, J lost 4 bases, and 12 bases lay in between. This CDR3 spans 14 amino acids. The CDR3 sequence is CASSRGRENQPQHF. The CDR3 DNA reads TGTGCCAGCAGTAGGGGGAGAGAAAATCAGCCCCAGCATTTT.

The chain joins TRBV19 to TRBJ2-5; 7 nucleotides line up with TRBD2. Trimming took 6 bases from V and 4 from J; bases not matched to a gene: 11. The germline V gene has CDR1 LNHDA and CDR2 SQIVND (reference sequence). The CDR3 runs 15 residues. CDR3 nucleotides: TGTGCCAGTAGGGGGATCGGGGGGTTGGGAGAGACCCAGTACTTC. It yields the protein CASRGIGGLGETQYF.

This rearrangement joins TRBV28 to TRBJ1-1, with TRBD1 matching 10 bases. V was pared by 4 bases and J by 5 bases, with 10 bases of the junction left unmatched. This CDR3 comprises 16 residues. Looked up from germline, CDR1 is MDHEN and CDR2 is SYDVKM. CDR3 amino acids: CASSSSPGQGGTEAFF. The CDR3, as DNA: TGTGCCAGCAGTTCATCCCCCGGACAGGGGGGTACTGAAGCTTTCTTT.

This chain connects TRBV2 to TRBJ1-2, with TRBD1 matching 7 bases. In germline, CDR1 is SNHLY, CDR2 FYNNEI. The V segment lost 7 bases and the J segment 8 bases; nucleotides outside the gene matches: 7. The CDR3 covers 12 residues. CDR3 in DNA: TGTGCCAGCACGGGAACAGGGGCCGGCTACACCTTC. It translates to CASTGTGAGYTF.

This chain links TRBV5-1 with TRBJ1-1; 8 bases fit TRBD1. This CDR3 is built from 15 residues. V lost 8 bases, J lost 0 bases, and 9 bases stayed unmatched. Germline V gene lookup returns CDR1 SGHRS and CDR2 YFSETQ. The CDR3 loop reads CASTQGATVNTEAFF. The CDR3, as DNA: TGCGCCAGTACGCAGGGGGCAACGGTGAACACTGAAGCTTTCTTT.